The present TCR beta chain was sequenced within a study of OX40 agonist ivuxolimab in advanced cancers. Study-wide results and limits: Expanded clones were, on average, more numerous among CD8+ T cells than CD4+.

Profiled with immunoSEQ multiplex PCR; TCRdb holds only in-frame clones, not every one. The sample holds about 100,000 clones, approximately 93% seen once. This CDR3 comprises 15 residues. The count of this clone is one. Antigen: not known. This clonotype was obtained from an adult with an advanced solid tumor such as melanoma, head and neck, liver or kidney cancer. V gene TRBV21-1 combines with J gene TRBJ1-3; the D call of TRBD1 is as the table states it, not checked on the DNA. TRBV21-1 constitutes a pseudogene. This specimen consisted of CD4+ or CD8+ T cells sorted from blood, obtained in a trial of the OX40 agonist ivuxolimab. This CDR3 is CASSPQGAAGNTIYF. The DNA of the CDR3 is TGTGCCAGCAGCCCGCAGGGGGCAGCTGGAAACACCATATATTTT.